The subject of this entry is one T cell receptor (beta chain). As yet, its antigen is unknown. These data are taken from a study of blood T cells in healthy people across ages. Background on the study: When template switching was applied, about one barcoded beta molecule was captured per two T cells.

All donors came from Russia, were Caucasian and healthy, and spanned ages about 6 to 100. Samples had at least 7 million PBMCs isolated from them. For the second PCR, which ran for about 7 to 12 cycles, a sample-barcoded 5' primer and a J-beta primer mix were used. TCRdb analysed the 5' RACE reads with MiXCR anew, one entry per CDR3 protein. Of around 1.7 million distinct CDR3 sequences listed, about 28% were seen once; the top ten hold more than 6%. Whole-study findings and limits: CMV status of donors was unknown, possibly confounding expanded clonotype changes.

Sequencing input: blood. The receptor comes from a woman aged 30 to 39 in good health.

CDR3 region: CASGGRQSYNQPQHF. Written as DNA, the CDR3 is TGTGCCAGCGGTGGGCGCCAGTCTTACAATCAGCCCCAGCATTTT. V gene TRBV6-6 combines with J gene TRBJ1-5; no clear D gene. V was trimmed by 8 bases and J by 3 bases, leaving 17 bases between them. The germline V gene encodes CDR1 MNHNY and CDR2 SVGAGI (reference sequence). CDR3 length: 15 amino acids.